This TCR beta chain stems from a study of cytomegalovirus exposure and HLA in healthy donors. General study points: Rarity marked most TCR sequences, yet some public TCRs occurred in many donors.

Nominally healthy donors provided the samples, though records likely missed some immune exposures. This PCR relied on a set of 60 Vbeta primers and 13 Jbeta primers. Assay used: immunoSEQ multiplex PCR; TCRdb lists only in-frame clones, some missing. The data contain about 82,000 clones, 70% to 75% of them singletons. This clone was observed a few times. Its specificity is unknown. V gave up 4 bases and J gave up 5 bases, with 8 bases separating them. Germline loops: CDR1 SQVTM, CDR2 ANQGSEA. The CDR3 loop spans 11 amino acids. The TCR comes from a woman between 50 and 59 years old in good health and CMV-seropositive. Sequencing was done on a sample of PBMCs. The V and J genes are TRBV29-1 and TRBJ2-5; D is unresolved. Here the CDR3 DNA reads TGCAGCGTTGCCCTCGGGGAGACCCAGTACTTC. It yields the protein CSVALGETQYF.